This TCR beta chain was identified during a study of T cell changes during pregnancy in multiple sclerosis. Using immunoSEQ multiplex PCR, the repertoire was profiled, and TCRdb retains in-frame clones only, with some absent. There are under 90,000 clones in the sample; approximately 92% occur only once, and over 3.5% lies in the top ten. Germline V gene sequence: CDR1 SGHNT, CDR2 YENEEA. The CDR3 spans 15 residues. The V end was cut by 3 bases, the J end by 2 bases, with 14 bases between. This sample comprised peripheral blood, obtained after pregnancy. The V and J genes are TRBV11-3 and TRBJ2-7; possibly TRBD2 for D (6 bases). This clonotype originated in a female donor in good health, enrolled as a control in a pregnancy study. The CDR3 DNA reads TGTGCCAGCAGCTTTTCCGGGACTGGGCCCTACGAGCAGTACTTC. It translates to CASSFSGTGPYEQYF.